This T cell receptor delta chain was obtained from a study of gamma-delta chains in newborns, infants, children. Turning to the study itself: Microbial exposure reportedly drives polyclonal innate γδ T cell expansion after birth.

TCRdb reran clone calling via CATT on the reads. The sample has some 5,700 delta-chain clones, approximately 2.4% seen once; the top ten hold about 16%. The CDR3 spans 19 residues. The germline CDR1 and CDR2 sequences are GEAIGNYY and EKD. As regards this clone: This could be a read error, since a much larger clone is one nucleotide away.

Source material: blood. The origin of this receptor is a child who was a newborn, infant or young child, either healthy, febrile or measles-vaccinated (not recorded which). The chain combines TRDV2 with TRDJ3; 10 nucleotides line up with TRDD3. The CDR3, as DNA: TGTGCCTGTGACAATACTGGGGGATCTGGCTCCTGGGACACCCGACGGATGTTTTTC. It codes for CACDNTGGSGSWDTRRMFF.